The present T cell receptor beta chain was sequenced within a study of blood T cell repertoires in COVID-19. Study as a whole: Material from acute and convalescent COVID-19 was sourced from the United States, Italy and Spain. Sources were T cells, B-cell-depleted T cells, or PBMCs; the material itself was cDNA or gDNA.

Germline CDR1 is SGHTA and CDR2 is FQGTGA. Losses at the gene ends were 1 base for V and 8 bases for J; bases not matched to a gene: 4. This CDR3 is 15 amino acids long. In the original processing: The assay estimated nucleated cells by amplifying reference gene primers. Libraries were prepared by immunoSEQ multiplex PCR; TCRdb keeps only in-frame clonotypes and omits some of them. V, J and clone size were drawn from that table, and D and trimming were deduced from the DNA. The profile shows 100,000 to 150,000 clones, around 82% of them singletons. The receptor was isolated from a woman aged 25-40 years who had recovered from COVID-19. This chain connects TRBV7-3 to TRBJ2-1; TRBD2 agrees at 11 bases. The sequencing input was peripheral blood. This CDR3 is CASSLIAGGIYEQFF. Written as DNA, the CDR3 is TGTGCCAGCAGCTTAATAGCGGGGGGGATCTATGAGCAGTTCTTC.